The source of this T cell receptor (beta chain) is a study of OX40 agonist ivuxolimab in advanced cancers. Background on the study: Patients got intravenous ivuxolimab at 0.01 to 10 mg/kg every 2 weeks. Findings and limits, study-wide: With doses of 0.1-3.0 mg/kg, partial responders showed among the lowest clonal expansion. In the 0.1 to 3.0 mg/kg range, CD4+ and CD8+ blood T cells had expanded clonally by week 6.

A word on this clone: Antigen: not known.

The germline CDR1 and CDR2 sequences are MGHDK and SYGVNS. V lost 4 bases, J lost 6 bases, and 18 bases lay in between. The CDR3 runs 15 residues. Sequenced by immunoSEQ multiplex PCR; TCRdb stores in-frame clones only, minus some. Here the sample spans about 69,000 clones, 91% being singletons. Sampling times: baseline, cycle 4 day 1, cycle 7 day 1. V gene TRBV25-1 combines with J gene TRBJ1-1; maybe TRBD1 (6 bases). The sequencing used CD4+ or CD8+ T cells sorted from blood, collected in a trial of the OX40 agonist ivuxolimab. This TCR was recovered from an adult with an advanced solid tumor such as melanoma, head and neck, liver or kidney cancer. CDR3 sequence reads: CASSATFNPGAEAFF. Written as DNA, the CDR3 is TGTGCCAGCAGTGCCACCTTTAATCCAGGGGCTGAAGCTTTCTTT.